This T cell receptor (beta chain) emerged from a study of T cell responses to AZD1222 COVID-19 vaccine. Whole-study results and caveats: The study found vaccine-associated CD4 TCRs spanning spike, dominant at 160-218 and 743-854. Of spike-specific TCRs, nearly half reportedly target regions left unmutated in variants. White British ancestry dominated among donors, who included more females, and clonal diversity was possibly underestimated.

Profiling relied on immunoSEQ multiplex PCR, and the TCRdb table lists in-frame clones only, not all of them. Among about 140,000 clones listed, about 90% were seen once. Deletions cut 1 base from V and 0 bases from J, with 10 bases between. CDR3 length: 16 residues. Germline CDR1 reads MGHRA; CDR2 reads YSYEKL. To note about this clone: Its target is unknown.

This TCR was recovered from an adult who received the AZD1222 COVID-19 vaccine. Sequenced material: peripheral blood, taken 28 days after the second AZD1222 dose. The chain has TRBV4-1 and TRBJ1-3; D might be TRBD1 (5 bases). In DNA form, the CDR3 reads TGCGCCAGCAGCCAAGTCGACAGCCACTCTGGAAACACCATATATTTT. Translating it yields CASSQVDSHSGNTIYF.